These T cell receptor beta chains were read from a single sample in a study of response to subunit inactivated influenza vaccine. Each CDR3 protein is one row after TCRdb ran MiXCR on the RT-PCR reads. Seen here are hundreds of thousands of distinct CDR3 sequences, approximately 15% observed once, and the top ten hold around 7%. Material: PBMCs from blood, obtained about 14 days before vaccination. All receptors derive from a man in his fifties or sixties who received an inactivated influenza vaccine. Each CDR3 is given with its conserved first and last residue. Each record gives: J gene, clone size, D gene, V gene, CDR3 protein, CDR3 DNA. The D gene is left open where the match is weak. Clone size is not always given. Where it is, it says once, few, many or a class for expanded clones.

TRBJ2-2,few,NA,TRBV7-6,CASSLEPSANTGELFF,TGTGCCAGCAGCTTAGAGCCCTCAGCGAACACCGGGGAGCTGTTTTTT
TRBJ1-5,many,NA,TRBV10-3,CAISEGQRNQPQHF,TGTGCCATCAGTGAGGGACAGAGGAATCAGCCCCAGCATTTT
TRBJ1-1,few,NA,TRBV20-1,CSAQTGRLGEAFF,TGCAGTGCTCAAACAGGGAGGCTGGGAGAAGCTTTCTTT
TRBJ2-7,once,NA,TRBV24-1,CATSATPVWEQYF,TGTGCCACCAGTGCGACCCCGGTTTGGGAGCAGTACTTC
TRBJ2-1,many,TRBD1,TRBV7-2,CASSLAPTGVGNEQFF,TGTGCCAGCAGCTTAGCCCCTACAGGGGTAGGAAATGAGCAGTTCTTC
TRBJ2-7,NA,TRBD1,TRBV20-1,CSASRQGPSYEQYF,TGCAGTGCTAGCCGACAGGGCCCCTCCTACGAGCAGTACTTC
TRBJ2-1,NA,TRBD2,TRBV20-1,CTARDSGRGYKEQFF,TGCACTGCTAGAGATAGCGGGAGAGGTTATAAGGAGCAGTTCTTC
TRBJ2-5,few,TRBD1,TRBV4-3,CASSQAQTGVETQYF,TGCGCCAGCAGCCAAGCCCAGACAGGGGTGGAGACCCAGTACTTC
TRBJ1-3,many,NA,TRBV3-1,CASSQEWIAGNTIYF,TGTGCCAGCAGCCAAGAGTGGATAGCCGGAAACACCATATATTTT
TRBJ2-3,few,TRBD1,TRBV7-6,CASSLGPGTGQDTQYF,TGTGCCAGCAGCTTAGGCCCCGGGACAGGACAAGATACGCAGTATTTT
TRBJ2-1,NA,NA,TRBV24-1,CATSRHSYNEQFF,TGTGCCACCAGCCGCCACAGTTACAATGAGCAGTTCTTC
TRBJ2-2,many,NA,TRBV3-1,CASSPLDTGELFF,TGTGCCAGCAGCCCTTTAGACACCGGGGAGCTGTTTTTT
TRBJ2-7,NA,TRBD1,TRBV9,CASSPHAGTEPYEQYF,TGTGCCAGCAGCCCCCACGCCGGGACAGAACCCTACGAGCAGTACTTC
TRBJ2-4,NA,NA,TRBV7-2,CASSLGVPRTKNIQYF,TGTGCCAGCAGCTTAGGGGTCCCCAGGACCAAAAACATTCAGTACTTC
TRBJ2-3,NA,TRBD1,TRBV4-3,CASSQGTGLTDTQYF,TGCGCCAGCAGCCAAGGGACAGGGCTCACAGATACGCAGTATTTT
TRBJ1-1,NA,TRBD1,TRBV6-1,CAGGQIYTEAFF,TGTGCCGGGGGACAGATTTACACTGAAGCTTTCTTT
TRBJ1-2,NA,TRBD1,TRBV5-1,CASSPWDREDYGYTF,TGCGCCAGCAGCCCCTGGGACAGGGAAGACTATGGCTACACCTTC
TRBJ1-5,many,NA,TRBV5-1,CASSTDTNQPQHF,TGCGCCAGCAGCACGGACACCAATCAGCCCCAGCATTTT
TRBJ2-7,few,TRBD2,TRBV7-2,CASSHPSPSGRAYEQYF,TGTGCCAGCAGCCATCCCTCCCCTAGCGGGAGGGCCTACGAGCAGTACTTC
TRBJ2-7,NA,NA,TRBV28,CASSPGETAALVQYF,TGTGCCAGCAGTCCCGGTGAGACTGCCGCTTTGGTGCAGTACTTC
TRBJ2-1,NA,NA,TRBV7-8,CASSSPRPGAYNEQFF,TGTGCCAGCAGCTCTCCGCGGCCTGGGGCATACAATGAGCAGTTCTTC
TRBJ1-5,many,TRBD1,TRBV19,CASSAGGGNQPQHF,TGTGCCAGTAGCGCAGGGGGCGGCAATCAGCCCCAGCATTTT
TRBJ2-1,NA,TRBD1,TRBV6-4,CASKKGQASNEQFF,TGTGCCAGCAAGAAGGGACAGGCTAGCAATGAGCAGTTCTTC
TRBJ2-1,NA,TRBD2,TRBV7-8,CASSSGTSGSSWFF,TGTGCCAGCAGCTCCGGAACTAGCGGGAGCTCATGGTTCTTC
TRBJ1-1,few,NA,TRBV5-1,CASSSIRRGRNTEAFF,TGCGCCAGCAGCTCCATCCGGCGGGGGAGGAACACTGAAGCTTTCTTT
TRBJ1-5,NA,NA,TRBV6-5,CASSYGRSQHNQPQHF,TGTGCCAGCAGTTATGGGCGTAGTCAGCACAATCAGCCCCAGCATTTT
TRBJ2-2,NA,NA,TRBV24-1,CATSDPKKNTGELFF,TGTGCCACCAGTGACCCTAAAAAAAACACCGGGGAGCTGTTTTTT
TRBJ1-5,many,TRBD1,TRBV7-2,CASSRNGGGQSPQHF,TGTGCCAGCAGCCGTAACGGGGGGGGACAGTCGCCCCAGCATTTT
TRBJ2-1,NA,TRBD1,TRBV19,CASSNTGGVYNEQFF,TGTGCCAGTAGCAATACAGGGGGTGTCTACAATGAGCAGTTCTTC
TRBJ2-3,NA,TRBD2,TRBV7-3,CASSPGAGGPDTQYF,TGTGCCAGCAGCCCCGGAGCGGGAGGGCCAGATACGCAGTATTTT